This record looks at one T cell receptor (beta chain) sequence and its context. The data stem from a study of T-cell memory formation after mild COVID-19. Study at large: Most TCR clusters belonged to a single donor.

V was shortened by 1 base and J by 4 bases, with 10 bases between the two germline ends. CDR1 is MNHEY and CDR2 is SVGAGI in the germline V gene. CDR3 length: 14 residues. TCRdb itself ran the 5' RACE reads through MiXCR, one entry per CDR3 protein. The sample lists about 340,000 distinct CDR3 sequences, less than 20% occurring once. This chain uses TRBV6-5 with TRBJ1-2; D is unclear. The sequencing input was PBMCs or a T cell subset sorted from them (not recorded which). The TCR was taken from a man aged 18 to 30 who had mild COVID-19 (a few samples of this study predate the infection). Cell type and time point are not known. The CDR3 coding sequence is TGTGCCAGCAGTTACTGGGTTGGAAGCTATGGCTACACCTTC. Amino acid sequence: CASSYWVGSYGYTF.